This T cell receptor (beta chain) is from a study of T cell clones after liver transplantation. As for the study in general: Three of eight recipients were HCV-positive; others had non-autoimmune, non-viral indications. Blood was drawn pre-transplant, before withdrawal, and after full or failed withdrawal.

V shed 6 bases, J shed 0 bases, and the junction held 5 bases outside the gene matches. Germline lookup yields CDR1 LNHDA and CDR2 SQIVND (reference sequence). The CDR3 length is 15 residues. Here immunoSEQ multiplex PCR was the method, and the copy in TCRdb shows in-frame clones only, minus some. The sample records tens of thousands of clones, about 77% being singletons. The rearrangement joins TRBV19 to TRBJ1-3; TRBD1 agrees at 7 bases. The TCR comes from a human patient who received a liver transplant. Some T cells may be transferred from the graft donor. The sequencing used CD8+ T cells from blood, collected more than 52 months after liver transplant. The CDR3 region is CASRPTGDSGNTIYF. CDR3 sequence (DNA): TGTGCCAGTAGGCCCACAGGGGACTCTGGAAACACCATATATTTT. Based on the CDR3 plus reference TRBV19 and TRBJ1-3, the full variable domain is DGGITQSPKYLFRKEGQNVTLSCEQNLNHDAMYWYRQDPGQGLRLIYYSQIVNDFQKGDIAEGYSVSREKKESFPLTVTSAQKNPTAFYLCASRPTGDSGNTIYFGEGSWLTVV.